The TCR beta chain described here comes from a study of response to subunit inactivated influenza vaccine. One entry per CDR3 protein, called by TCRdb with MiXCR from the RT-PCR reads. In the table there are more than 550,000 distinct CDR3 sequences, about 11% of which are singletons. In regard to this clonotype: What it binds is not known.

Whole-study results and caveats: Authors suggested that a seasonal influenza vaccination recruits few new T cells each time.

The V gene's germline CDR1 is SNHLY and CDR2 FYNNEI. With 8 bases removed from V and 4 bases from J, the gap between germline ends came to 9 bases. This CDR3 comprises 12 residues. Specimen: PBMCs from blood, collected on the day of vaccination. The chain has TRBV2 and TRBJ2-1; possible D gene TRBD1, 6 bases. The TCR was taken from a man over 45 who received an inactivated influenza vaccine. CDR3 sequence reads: CASGQGYNEQFF. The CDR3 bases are TGTGCCAGCGGGCAGGGGTACAATGAGCAGTTCTTC.